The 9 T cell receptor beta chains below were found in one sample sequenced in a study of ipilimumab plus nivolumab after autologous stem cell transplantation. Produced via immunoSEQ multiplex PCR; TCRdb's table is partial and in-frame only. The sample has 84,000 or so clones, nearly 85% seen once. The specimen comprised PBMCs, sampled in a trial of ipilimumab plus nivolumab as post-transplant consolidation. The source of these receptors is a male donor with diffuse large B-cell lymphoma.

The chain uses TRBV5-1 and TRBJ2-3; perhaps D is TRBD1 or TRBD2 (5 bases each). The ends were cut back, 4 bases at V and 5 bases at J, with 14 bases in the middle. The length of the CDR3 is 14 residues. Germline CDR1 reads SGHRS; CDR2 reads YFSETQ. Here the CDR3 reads CASSGTMGRDTQYF. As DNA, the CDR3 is TGCGCCAGCAGCGGAACTATGGGACGAGATACGCAGTATTTT.

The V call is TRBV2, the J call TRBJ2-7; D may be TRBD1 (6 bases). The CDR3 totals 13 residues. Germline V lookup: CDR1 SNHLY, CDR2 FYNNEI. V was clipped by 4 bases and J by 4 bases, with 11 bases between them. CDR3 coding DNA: TGTGCCAGCAGTGCCGGGACATTGTACGAGCAGTACTTC. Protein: CASSAGTLYEQYF.

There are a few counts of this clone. The CDR3 nucleotides are TGTGCCAGCAGTTCACCGGGGAGGAGGAGCAATCAGCCCCAGCATTTT. Translated, it gives CASSSPGRRSNQPQHF. This chain connects TRBV2 to TRBJ1-5; D is unclear. V dropped 5 bases and J dropped 1 base, with 15 bases sitting between them. The CDR3 covers 16 residues. CDR1 SNHLY and CDR2 FYNNEI come from the germline V gene.

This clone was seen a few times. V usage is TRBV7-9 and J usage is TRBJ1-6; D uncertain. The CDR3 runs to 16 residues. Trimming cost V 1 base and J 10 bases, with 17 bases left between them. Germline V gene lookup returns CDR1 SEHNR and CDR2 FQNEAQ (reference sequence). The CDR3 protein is CASSLDTVEFGSPLHF. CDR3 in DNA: TGTGCCAGCAGCTTAGATACCGTCGAGTTCGGCTCACCCCTCCACTTT.

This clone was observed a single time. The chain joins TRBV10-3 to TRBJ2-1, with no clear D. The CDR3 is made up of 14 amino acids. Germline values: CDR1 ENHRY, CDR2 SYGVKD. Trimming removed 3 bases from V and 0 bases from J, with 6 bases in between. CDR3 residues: CAISERSSYNEQFF. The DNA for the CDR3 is TGTGCCATCAGTGAACGGAGCTCCTACAATGAGCAGTTCTTC.

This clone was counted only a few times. DNA for the CDR3: TGTGCCAGCAGCCTCCTGTCGGGACAGCCCCAGCATTTT. Its protein product is CASSLLSGQPQHF. The chain links TRBV5-5 to TRBJ1-5; D uncertain. The CDR3 runs to 13 residues. Trimming removed 4 bases from V and 7 bases from J, with 12 bases in between. CDR1 and CDR2 (germline): SGHKS, YYEKEE (reference sequence).

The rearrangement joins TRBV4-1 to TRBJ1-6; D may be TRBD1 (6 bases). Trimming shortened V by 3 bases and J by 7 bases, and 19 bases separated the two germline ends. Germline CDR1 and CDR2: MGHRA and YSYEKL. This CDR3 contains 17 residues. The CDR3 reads CASSHPGGGADNSPLHF. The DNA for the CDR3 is TGCGCCAGCAGCCACCCCGGGGGGGGCGCGGACAATTCACCCCTCCACTTT.

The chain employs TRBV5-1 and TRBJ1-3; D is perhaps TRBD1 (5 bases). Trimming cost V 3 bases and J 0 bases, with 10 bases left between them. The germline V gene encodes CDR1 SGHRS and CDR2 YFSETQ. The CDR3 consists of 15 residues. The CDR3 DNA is TGCGCCAGCAGCTCAGGGACGTTCTCTGGAAACACCATATATTTT. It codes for CASSSGTFSGNTIYF.

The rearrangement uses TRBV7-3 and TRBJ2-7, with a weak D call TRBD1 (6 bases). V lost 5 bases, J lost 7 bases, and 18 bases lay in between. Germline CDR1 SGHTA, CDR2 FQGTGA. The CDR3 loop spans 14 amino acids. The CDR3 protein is CASSPGGGPREQYF. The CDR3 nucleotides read TGTGCCAGCAGCCCCGGTGGGGGCCCACGGGAGCAGTACTTC.